The next 21 T cell receptor beta chains were all read from a single sample in a study of T cell changes during pregnancy in multiple sclerosis. Some clones are missing from TCRdb's copy, which holds only in-frame ones; the method was immunoSEQ multiplex PCR. The table lists 35,000 to 50,000 clones, roughly 90% of them singletons. The specimen comprised peripheral blood, sampled in the second trimester of pregnancy. The receptors were sampled from a female donor in good health, enrolled as a control in a pregnancy study.

V usage is TRBV4-1 and J usage is TRBJ2-3; 10 bases line up with TRBD2. Germline V gives CDR1 MGHRA, CDR2 YSYEKL. CDR3 size: 15 residues. Trimming at V came to 4 bases and at J to 2 bases, leaving 3 bases not matched to a gene. This chain's CDR3 is CASSRGLADTDTQYF. The DNA of the CDR3 is TGCGCCAGCAGCCGTGGACTAGCGGACACAGATACGCAGTATTTT.

The chain uses TRBV5-4 and TRBJ2-7; no definite D call. CDR1 and CDR2 (germline): SGHNT, YYREEE (reference sequence). CDR3 size: 15 residues. V was shortened by 0 bases and J by 0 bases, with 10 bases between the two germline ends. CDR3 sequence (DNA): TGTGCCAGCAGCTTGGGCCAGGCCCCCTCCTACGAGCAGTACTTC. This encodes CASSLGQAPSYEQYF.

This rearrangement joins TRBV7-9 to TRBJ1-2, with TRBD1 identical over 7 bases. With V trimmed by 5 bases and J by 7 bases, 16 bases remained unmatched. The CDR3 has 16 residues. Germline V CDR1 and CDR2: SEHNR, FQNEAQ (reference sequence). The CDR3 DNA follows: TGTGCCAGCAGCGCATCAGGGGGAGACCTTCTCTTTGGCTACACCTTC. Protein: CASSASGGDLLFGYTF.

The rearrangement links TRBV7-2 to TRBJ2-1, with 9 positions matching TRBD2. CDR3 length: 16 residues. Germline V CDR1 and CDR2: SGHTA, FQGNSA. Trimming removed 1 base from V and 9 bases from J; junction bases left unmatched: 10. Written as DNA, the CDR3 is TGTGCCAGCAGCTTAGGGCTAGCGGGGAGGGGACGTGAGCAGTTCTTC. The encoded protein is CASSLGLAGRGREQFF.

This sequence joins TRBV7-2 and TRBJ2-5; D possibly corresponds to TRBD2 (6 bases). CDR3 length: 15 residues. V was cut by 1 base and J by 5 bases, with 14 bases left in between. Germline values: CDR1 SGHTA, CDR2 FQGNSA. CDR3 in DNA: TGTGCCAGCAGCTTAGGATCGGGAGAGGTGGAGACCCAGTACTTC. The encoded protein is CASSLGSGEVETQYF.

The chain links TRBV6-5 to TRBJ1-1; perhaps TRBD1 as D (6 bases). The V and J ends lost 4 bases and 10 bases respectively, with 16 bases between them. The CDR3 loop spans 13 amino acids. Germline V lookup: CDR1 MNHEY, CDR2 SVGAGI. The CDR3 bases are TGTGCCAGCAGTTTCACACCGGGACATGCAGCTTTCTTT. Its translation: CASSFTPGHAAFF.

This chain connects TRBV7-9 to TRBJ2-2, with D possibly matching TRBD2 (6 bases). CDR3 length: 15 residues. CDR1 and CDR2 (germline): SEHNR, FQNEAQ (reference sequence). V was clipped by 5 bases and J by 1 base, with 11 bases between them. The CDR3 protein is CASSERAMNTGELFF. CDR3 nucleotides: TGTGCCAGCAGCGAGCGGGCGATGAACACCGGGGAGCTGTTTTTT.

The chain links TRBV4-2 to TRBJ2-3; 13 nucleotides line up with TRBD2. Looked up from germline, CDR1 is LGHNA and CDR2 is YNFKEQ. CDR3 length: 22 amino acids. Unmatched junction bases numbered 20, after V lost 1 base and J lost 4 bases. CDR3 residues: CASSQVWGGGLAGDTAADTQYF. CDR3 DNA: TGTGCCAGCAGCCAAGTCTGGGGCGGAGGACTAGCGGGAGACACCGCCGCAGATACGCAGTATTTT.

The chain carries TRBV4-1 and TRBJ2-5; D is possibly TRBD2 (6 bases). Looked up from germline, CDR1 is MGHRA and CDR2 is YSYEKL. This CDR3 comprises 15 residues. Trimming took 1 base from V and 6 from J, leaving 15 bases between them. CDR3 amino acids: CASSQGDRGLQTQYF. The CDR3 nucleotides are TGCGCCAGCAGCCAAGGGGATAGGGGACTTCAGACCCAGTACTTC.

The genes are TRBV11-3 and TRBJ1-6; no clear D gene. This CDR3 is 14 amino acids long. CDR1 and CDR2 from the germline V gene are SGHNT and YENEEA. Trimming pared 1 base from V and 5 bases from J, leaving 6 bases between. The CDR3: CASSLGPDNSPLHF. The CDR3 nucleotides are TGTGCCAGCAGCTTAGGCCCAGATAATTCACCCCTCCACTTT.

This sequence joins TRBV29-1 and TRBJ2-7, with a weak D call TRBD1 (6 bases). CDR3 length equals 12 residues. V was clipped by 3 bases and J by 4 bases, with 10 bases between them. CDR1 and CDR2 from the germline V gene are SQVTM and ANQGSEA. The CDR3 is CSVEGASYEQYF. CDR3 nucleotide sequence: TGCAGCGTTGAGGGGGCATCATACGAGCAGTACTTC.

The genes are TRBV2 and TRBJ1-4; the D is unclear. CDR1 is SNHLY, CDR2 FYNNEI, per germline. The V and J ends lost 7 bases and 5 bases respectively, with 11 bases between them. The CDR3 runs 13 residues. In DNA form, the CDR3 reads TGTGCCAGCACACGGGGTTTAAATGAAAAACTGTTTTTT. It is translated as CASTRGLNEKLFF.

The chain has TRBV5-6 and TRBJ2-1; 7 nucleotides match TRBD1. This CDR3 spans 16 amino acids. The junction had 13 bases not matched to a gene; V was cut back by 4 bases and J by 6 bases. Germline-derived CDR1 and CDR2 are SGHDT and YYEEEE. The chain's CDR3 is CASSAPDRVPINEQFF. CDR3 in DNA: TGTGCCAGCAGCGCCCCTGACAGGGTACCCATCAATGAGCAGTTCTTC. The whole variable domain, remainder taken from reference TRBV5-6 and TRBJ2-1, is DAGVTQSPTHLIKTRGQQVTLRCSPKSGHDTVSWYQQALGQGPQFIFQYYEEEERQRGNFPDRFSGHQFPNYSSELNVNALLLGDSALYLCASSAPDRVPINEQFFGPGTRLTVL.

This sequence joins TRBV18 and TRBJ1-2; 7 nucleotides align to TRBD1. V dropped 5 bases and J dropped 8; count of bases not matched to a gene: 8. The CDR3 runs to 13 residues. Germline V gene data show CDR1 as KGHSH and CDR2 as LQKENI. CDR3 amino acids: CASSTGQPWGYTF. CDR3 bases: TGTGCCAGCTCAACGGGACAGCCTTGGGGCTACACCTTC.

The rearrangement joins TRBV5-4 to TRBJ2-7, with D possibly TRBD2 on 6 matching bases. V was pared by 4 bases and J by 0 bases, with 14 bases between. Germline CDR1 and CDR2: SGHNT and YYREEE (reference sequence). The CDR3 covers 15 residues. CDR3 protein: CASSERTGDSYEQYF. The CDR3 DNA reads TGTGCCAGCAGCGAGAGAACGGGAGACTCCTACGAGCAGTACTTC.

The chain has TRBV19 and TRBJ1-4, with TRBD1 as a possible D gene (6 bases). V gave up 9 bases and J gave up 0 bases, with 14 bases separating them. Germline lookup yields CDR1 LNHDA and CDR2 SQIVND (reference sequence). This CDR3 has 15 residues. The CDR3 loop is CASGQLSSTNEKLFF. The CDR3 DNA sequence: TGTGCCAGCGGACAGCTTTCGTCAACTAATGAAAAACTGTTTTTT.

V usage is TRBV10-1 and J usage is TRBJ2-3; 9 bases align to TRBD2. The CDR3 spans 16 residues. The germline CDR1 and CDR2 sequences are WNHNN and SYGVQD (reference sequence). V lost 0 bases, J lost 2 bases, and 3 bases stayed unmatched. CDR3 in DNA: TGCGCCAGCAGTGAGTCCCAGCGGGGGGTCACAGATACGCAGTATTTT. Protein sequence: CASSESQRGVTDTQYF.

The genes are TRBV10-3 and TRBJ2-3, with TRBD2 identical over 9 bases. Trimming removed 5 bases from V and 2 bases from J; junction bases left unmatched: 5. In germline, CDR1 is ENHRY, CDR2 SYGVKD. The CDR3 extends over 15 amino acids. The CDR3 nucleotides read TGTGCCATCAGTTCGAGCGGGGGGCACACAGATACGCAGTATTTT. Protein product: CAISSSGGHTDTQYF.

The chain is built from TRBV30 and TRBJ1-6, with 10 bases identical to TRBD1. There are 14 residues in the CDR3. V lost 2 bases, J lost 14 bases, and 9 bases stayed unmatched. Germline CDR1 and CDR2: GTSNPN and SVGIG (reference sequence). The CDR3 DNA reads as TGTGCCTGGAGTTGGGGACAGGGGCTGGGGGCCCTCCACTTT. Protein: CAWSWGQGLGALHF.

The rearrangement uses TRBV27 and TRBJ2-1, with 7 bases matching TRBD2. V was clipped by 5 bases and J by 2 bases; unmatched bases: 9. Germline-derived CDR1 and CDR2 are MNHEY and SMNVEV (reference sequence). CDR3 length equals 16 residues. CDR3: CASSPHLSGTYNEQFF. CDR3 sequence (DNA): TGTGCCAGCAGTCCTCACCTGAGCGGGACCTACAATGAGCAGTTCTTC.

The genes are TRBV11-2 and TRBJ2-1; 8 bases are shared with TRBD1. This CDR3 spans 15 amino acids. The V segment lost 3 bases and the J segment 0 bases; nucleotides outside the gene matches: 1. Germline CDR1 and CDR2: SGHAT and FQNNGV. The CDR3, as DNA: TGTGCCAGCAGCTTTGGACAGGGCTCCTACAATGAGCAGTTCTTC. It encodes CASSFGQGSYNEQFF.